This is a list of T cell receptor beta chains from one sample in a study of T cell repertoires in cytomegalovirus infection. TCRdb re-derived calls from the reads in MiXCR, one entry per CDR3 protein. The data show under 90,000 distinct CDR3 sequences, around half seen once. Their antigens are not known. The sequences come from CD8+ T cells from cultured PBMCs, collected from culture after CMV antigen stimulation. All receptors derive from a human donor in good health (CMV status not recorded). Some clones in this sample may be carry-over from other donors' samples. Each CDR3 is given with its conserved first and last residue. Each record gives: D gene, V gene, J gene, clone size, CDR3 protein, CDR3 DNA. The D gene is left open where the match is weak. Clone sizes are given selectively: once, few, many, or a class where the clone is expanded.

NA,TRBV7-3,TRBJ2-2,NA,CASSLEGTNTGELFF,TGTGCCAGCAGCTTAGAGGGGACAAACACCGGGGAGCTGTTTTTT
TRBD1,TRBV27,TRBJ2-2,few,CASSPRDRNTGELFF,TGTGCCAGCAGCCCCCGGGACAGGAACACCGGGGAGCTGTTTTTT
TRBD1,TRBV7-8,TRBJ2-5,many,CASSSTGTGETQYF,TGTGCCAGCAGCTCAACCGGGACAGGAGAGACCCAGTACTTC
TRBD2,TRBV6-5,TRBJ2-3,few,CASRQLAGPTQYF,TGTGCCAGCAGGCAATTAGCGGGCCCTACGCAGTATTTT
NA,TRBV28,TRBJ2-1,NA,CASSLSPGLNEQFF,TGTGCCAGCAGTTTATCCCCGGGTTTAAATGAGCAGTTCTTC
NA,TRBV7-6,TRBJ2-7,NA,CASSYSARGTYYEQYF,TGTGCCAGCAGCTACTCCGCTAGGGGTACATACTACGAGCAGTACTTC
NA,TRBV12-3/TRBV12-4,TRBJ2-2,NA,CASSPSPGGELFF,TGTGCCAGCAGTCCCTCGCCAGGCGGGGAGCTGTTTTTT
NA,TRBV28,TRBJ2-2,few,CASTPRAENTGELFF,TGTGCCAGCACCCCGCGGGCGGAGAACACCGGGGAGCTGTTTTTT
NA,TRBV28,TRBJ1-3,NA,CASSRSTGNTIYF,TGTGCCAGCAGTCGGTCTACTGGAAACACCATATATTTT
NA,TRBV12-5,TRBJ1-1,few,CASGSSGRSEAFF,TGTGCTAGTGGTTCTTCGGGACGCAGTGAAGCTTTCTTT
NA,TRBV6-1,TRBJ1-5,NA,CASRYNVYQPQHF,TGTGCCAGCAGATACAACGTTTATCAGCCCCAGCATTTT
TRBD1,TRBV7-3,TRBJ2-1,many,CASSLRQGTYNEQFF,TGTGCCAGCAGCTTAAGACAGGGAACCTACAATGAGCAGTTCTTC
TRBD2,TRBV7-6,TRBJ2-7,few,CASSSSGTTHEQYF,TGTGCCAGCAGCTCTTCCGGGACTACCCACGAGCAGTACTTC
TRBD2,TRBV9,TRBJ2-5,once,CASEAGGEETQYF,TGTGCCAGTGAAGCGGGGGGCGAAGAGACCCAGTACTTC
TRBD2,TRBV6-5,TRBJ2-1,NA,CASSSTSGGDNEQFF,TGTGCCAGCAGTTCCACTAGCGGGGGGGACAATGAGCAGTTCTTC
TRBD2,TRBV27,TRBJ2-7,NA,CASSLNGLAGTYEQYF,TGTGCCAGCAGTTTAAACGGACTAGCGGGCACCTACGAGCAGTACTTC
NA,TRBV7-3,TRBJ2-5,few,CASSERAEETQYF,TGTGCCAGCTCCGAGAGGGCCGAGGAGACCCAGTACTTC
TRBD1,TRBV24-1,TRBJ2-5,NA,CATRPGQQETQYF,TGTGCCACCAGGCCGGGACAGCAAGAGACCCAGTACTTC
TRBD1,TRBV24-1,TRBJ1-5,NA,CATSERDREQPQHF,TGTGCCACCAGTGAACGGGACAGGGAACAGCCCCAGCATTTT
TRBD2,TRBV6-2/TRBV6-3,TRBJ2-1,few,CASTGLAGAYNEQFF,TGTGCCAGCACAGGACTAGCGGGGGCCTACAATGAGCAGTTCTTC